These T cell receptor beta chains were read from a single sample in a study of OX40 agonist ivuxolimab in advanced cancers. Repertoires were generated with immunoSEQ multiplex PCR, while TCRdb's copy carries only in-frame clones and drops some. Seen here are roughly 75,000 clones, around 83% observed once, and the top ten hold 1.1%. The input for sequencing was CD4+ or CD8+ T cells sorted from blood, taken in a trial of the OX40 agonist ivuxolimab. These receptors all stem from an adult with an advanced solid tumor such as melanoma, head and neck, liver or kidney cancer. The CDR3 runs from the conserved cysteine through the conserved F or W. D genes are given only for firm matches. A row's size may be missing; if present it is once, few, many or a size class.

d_gene	j_gene	abundance	v_gene	CDR3aa	CDR3nt
.	TRBJ2-7	.	TRBV28	CASSFLGSEQYF	TGTGCCAGCAGTTTCCTGGGATCCGAGCAGTACTTC
TRBD2	TRBJ2-3	.	TRBV7-2	CASSLVLAGADTQYF	TGTGCCAGCAGCTTAGTACTAGCGGGAGCAGATACGCAGTATTTT
.	TRBJ1-4	few	TRBV2	CASSSEAGEKLFF	TGTGCCAGCAGCTCCGAAGCGGGGGAAAAACTGTTTTTT
.	TRBJ2-7	.	TRBV6-6	CASSDADRSYEQYF	TGTGCCAGCTCCGACGCGGACCGCTCCTACGAGCAGTACTTC
.	TRBJ2-5	.	TRBV30	CAWGLYQETQYF	TGTGCCTGGGGACTGTACCAAGAGACCCAGTACTTC
.	TRBJ1-1	.	TRBV19	CASSIGRSLNTEAFF	TGTGCCAGTAGTATAGGGCGGAGCTTAAACACTGAAGCTTTCTTT
.	TRBJ1-3	once	TRBV4-2	CASTRTDSGNTIYF	TGTGCCAGCACCCGGACAGACTCTGGAAACACCATATATTTT
TRBD2	TRBJ2-1	.	TRBV28	CASSPGGTSHNEQFF	TGTGCCAGCAGCCCCGGAGGGACTAGCCACAATGAGCAGTTCTTC
.	TRBJ1-2	few	TRBV5-4	CASSLDKVSYGYTF	TGTGCCAGCAGCTTAGACAAGGTCTCCTATGGCTACACCTTC
.	TRBJ2-2	.	TRBV11-1	CASSFRLGGLDTGELFF	TGTGCCAGCAGCTTCAGGCTCGGGGGATTGGACACCGGGGAGCTGTTTTTT
.	TRBJ1-6	.	TRBV5-1	CASSLDGNNSPLHF	TGCGCCAGCAGCTTGGATGGAAACAATTCACCCCTCCACTTT
TRBD1	TRBJ1-1	.	TRBV19	CASAVAGQGIDTEAFF	TGTGCCAGTGCAGTAGCGGGACAGGGGATCGACACTGAAGCTTTCTTT
.	TRBJ2-1	few	TRBV7-2	CASSLEVSYNEQFF	TGTGCCAGCAGCTTAGAGGTTTCCTACAATGAGCAGTTCTTC
TRBD1	TRBJ2-4	.	TRBV2	CASSQDRINIQYF	TGTGCCAGCAGTCAGGACAGGATAAACATTCAGTACTTC
.	TRBJ1-2	.	TRBV18	CASSPSGAANYGYTF	TGTGCCAGCTCACCATCAGGGGCCGCTAACTATGGCTACACCTTC
.	TRBJ2-7	.	TRBV25-1	CASSEEGYEQYF	TGTGCCAGCAGTGAAGAGGGTTACGAGCAGTACTTC
.	TRBJ2-7	.	TRBV11-3	CASIEKADTSYEQYF	TGTGCCAGCATCGAGAAGGCCGACACATCCTACGAGCAGTACTTC
.	TRBJ1-4	.	TRBV7-8	CASTPTVFNEKLFF	TGTGCCAGCACCCCGACGGTATTCAATGAAAAACTGTTTTTT
.	TRBJ1-2	.	TRBV7-2	CASSSPRGEGGYTF	TGTGCCAGCAGCTCCCCCCGGGGGGAGGGCGGCTACACCTTC
TRBD2	TRBJ2-2	once	TRBV10-3	CAISGRTSGNTGELFF	TGTGCCATCAGTGGGAGGACTAGCGGAAACACCGGGGAGCTGTTTTTT
.	TRBJ2-3	.	TRBV19	CASSIFEGGGYSPDTQYF	TGTGCCAGTAGTATATTTGAGGGTGGAGGGTACAGCCCAGATACGCAGTATTTT
.	TRBJ1-5	once	TRBV4-1	CASSQVGLSQPQHF	TGCGCCAGCAGCCAAGTTGGTCTGAGTCAGCCCCAGCATTTT
.	TRBJ1-3	.	TRBV5-1	CASSSQGSSGNTIYF	TGCGCCAGCAGCTCTCAGGGGAGCTCTGGAAACACCATATATTTT
TRBD1	TRBJ1-2	.	TRBV27	CASTSFDRGTHGYTF	TGTGCCAGCACTTCCTTCGACAGGGGAACTCATGGCTACACCTTC
.	TRBJ1-1	.	TRBV5-4	CASSLDIGNTEAFF	TGTGCCAGCAGCTTGGACATCGGGAACACTGAAGCTTTCTTT
TRBD2	TRBJ2-1	.	TRBV9	CASSLDSGRGNEQFF	TGTGCCAGCAGCCTAGACAGCGGGAGGGGCAATGAGCAGTTCTTC
.	TRBJ2-7	.	TRBV29-1	CSVSREDYEQYF	TGCAGCGTTAGCAGGGAAGACTACGAGCAGTACTTC
.	TRBJ1-5	once	TRBV27	CASTGQCAHKTRQPQHF	TGTGCCAGCACAGGACAGTGCGCCCACAAAACCAGACAGCCCCAGCATTTT